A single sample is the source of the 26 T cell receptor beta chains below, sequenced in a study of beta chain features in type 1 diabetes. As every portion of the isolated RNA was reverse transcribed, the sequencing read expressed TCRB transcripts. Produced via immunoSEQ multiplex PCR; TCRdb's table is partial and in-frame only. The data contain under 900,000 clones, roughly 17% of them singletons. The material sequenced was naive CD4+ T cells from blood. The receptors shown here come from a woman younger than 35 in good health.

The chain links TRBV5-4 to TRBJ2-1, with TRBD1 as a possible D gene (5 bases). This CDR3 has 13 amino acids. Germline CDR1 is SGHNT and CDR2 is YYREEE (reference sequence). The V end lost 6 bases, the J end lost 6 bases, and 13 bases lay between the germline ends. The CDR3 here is CASIQWGGNEQFF. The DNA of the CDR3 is TGTGCCAGCATACAATGGGGCGGCAATGAGCAGTTCTTC. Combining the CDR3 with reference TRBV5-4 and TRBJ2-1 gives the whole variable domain ETGVTQSPTHLIKTRGQQVTLRCSSQSGHNTVSWYQQALGQGPQFIFQYYREEENGRGNFPPRFSGLQFPNYSSELNVNALELDDSALYLCASIQWGGNEQFFGPGTRLTVL.

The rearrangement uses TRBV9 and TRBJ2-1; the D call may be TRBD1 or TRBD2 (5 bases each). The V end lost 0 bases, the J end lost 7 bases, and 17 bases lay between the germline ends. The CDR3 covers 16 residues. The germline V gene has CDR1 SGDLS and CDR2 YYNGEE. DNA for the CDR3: TGTGCCAGCAGCGTAGCCGGGACCCGTTCCAGAAATGAGCAGTTCTTC. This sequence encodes CASSVAGTRSRNEQFF.

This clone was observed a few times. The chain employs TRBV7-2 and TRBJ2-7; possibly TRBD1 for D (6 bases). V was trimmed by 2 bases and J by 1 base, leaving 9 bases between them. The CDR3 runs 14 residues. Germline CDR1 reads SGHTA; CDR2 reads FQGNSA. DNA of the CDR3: TGTGCCAGCAGCTTAAATCAGGGGTCCTACGAGCAGTACTTC. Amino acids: CASSLNQGSYEQYF.

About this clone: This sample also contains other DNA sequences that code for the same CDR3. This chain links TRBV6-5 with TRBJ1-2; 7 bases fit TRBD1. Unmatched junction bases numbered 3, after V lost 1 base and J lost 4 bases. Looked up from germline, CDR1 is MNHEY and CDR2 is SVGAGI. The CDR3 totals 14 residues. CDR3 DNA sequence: TGTGCCAGCAGTTACTTCCGGGACAGCTATGGCTACACCTTC. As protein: CASSYFRDSYGYTF.

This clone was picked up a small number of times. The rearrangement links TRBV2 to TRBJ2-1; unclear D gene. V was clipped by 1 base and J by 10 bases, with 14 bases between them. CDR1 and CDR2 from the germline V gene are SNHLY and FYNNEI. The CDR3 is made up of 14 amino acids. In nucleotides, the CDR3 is TGTGCCAGCAGTGAAGGCCGACGGATAGCCGAGCAGTTCTTC. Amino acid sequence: CASSEGRRIAEQFF.

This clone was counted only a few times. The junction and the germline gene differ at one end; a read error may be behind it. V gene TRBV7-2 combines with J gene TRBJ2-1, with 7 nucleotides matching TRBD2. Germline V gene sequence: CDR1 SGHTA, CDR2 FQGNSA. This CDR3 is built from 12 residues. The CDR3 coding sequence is TGCGCCAGCAGCCAAGAGCGGGGACGGCAGTTCTTC. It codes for CASSQERGRQFF.

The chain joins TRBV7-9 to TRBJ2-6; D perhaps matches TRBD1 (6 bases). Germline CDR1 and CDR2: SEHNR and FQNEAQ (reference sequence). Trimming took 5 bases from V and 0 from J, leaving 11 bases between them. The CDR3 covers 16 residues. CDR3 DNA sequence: TGTGCCAGCAGCCTCGACAGGACCTCTGGGGCCAACGTCCTGACTTTC. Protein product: CASSLDRTSGANVLTF.

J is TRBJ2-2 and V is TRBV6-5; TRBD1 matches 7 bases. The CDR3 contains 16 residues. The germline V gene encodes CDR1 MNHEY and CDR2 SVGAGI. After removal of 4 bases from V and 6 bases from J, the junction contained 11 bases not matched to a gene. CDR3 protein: CASSSTGTDKAGELFF. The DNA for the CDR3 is TGTGCCAGCAGTTCTACCGGGACAGATAAAGCCGGGGAGCTGTTTTTT.

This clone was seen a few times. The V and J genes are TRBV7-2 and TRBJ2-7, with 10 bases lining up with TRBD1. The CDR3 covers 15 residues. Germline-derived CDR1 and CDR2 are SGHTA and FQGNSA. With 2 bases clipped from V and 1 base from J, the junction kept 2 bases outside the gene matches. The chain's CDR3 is CASSLRTGGSYEQYF. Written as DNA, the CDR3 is TGTGCCAGCAGCTTAAGGACAGGGGGTTCCTACGAGCAGTACTTC.

As DNA, the CDR3 is TGTGCCATCAGTTCTGCAGGGGGCGCGGGAAACACCATATATTTT. Protein product: CAISSAGGAGNTIYF. This sequence joins TRBV10-3 and TRBJ1-3; 8 nucleotides line up with TRBD1. CDR3 length: 15 amino acids. From germline, CDR1 is ENHRY and CDR2 SYGVKD. V lost 5 bases, J lost 4 bases, and 7 bases stayed unmatched.

The CDR3 loop is CAGRQGTVGGYTF. The CDR3 DNA sequence: TGTGCCGGGAGACAGGGGACGGTAGGAGGCTACACCTTC. This chain connects TRBV28 to TRBJ1-2; 8 bases align to TRBD1. The CDR3 has 13 amino acids. Trimming at V came to 11 bases and at J to 8 bases, leaving 13 bases not matched to a gene. Germline CDR1 MDHEN, CDR2 SYDVKM.

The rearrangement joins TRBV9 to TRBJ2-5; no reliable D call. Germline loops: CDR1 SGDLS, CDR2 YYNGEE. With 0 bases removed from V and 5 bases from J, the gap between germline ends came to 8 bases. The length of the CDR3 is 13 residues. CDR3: CASSVGVRETQYF. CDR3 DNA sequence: TGTGCCAGCAGCGTAGGGGTTAGGGAGACCCAGTACTTC.

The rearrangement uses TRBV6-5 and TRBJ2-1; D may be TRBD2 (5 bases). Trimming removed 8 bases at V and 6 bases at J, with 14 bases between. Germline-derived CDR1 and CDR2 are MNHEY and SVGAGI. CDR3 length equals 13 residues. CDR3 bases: TGTGCCAGCCTATTGTTGGCGGGCAATGAGCAGTTCTTC. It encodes CASLLLAGNEQFF.

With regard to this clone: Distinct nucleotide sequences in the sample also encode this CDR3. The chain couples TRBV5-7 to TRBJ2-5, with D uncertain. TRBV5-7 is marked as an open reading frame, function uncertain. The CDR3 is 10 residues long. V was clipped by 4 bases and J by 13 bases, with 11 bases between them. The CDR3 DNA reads TGTGCCAGCAGCCCCTTCCCCCCGTACTTC. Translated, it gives CASSPFPPYF.

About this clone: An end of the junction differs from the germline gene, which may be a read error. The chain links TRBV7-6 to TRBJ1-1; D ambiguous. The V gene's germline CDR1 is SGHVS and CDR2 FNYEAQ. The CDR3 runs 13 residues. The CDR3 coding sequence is TGTGCTAGCAGCTTAACGGTGAACACTGAAGCTTTCTTT. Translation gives CASSLTVNTEAFF.

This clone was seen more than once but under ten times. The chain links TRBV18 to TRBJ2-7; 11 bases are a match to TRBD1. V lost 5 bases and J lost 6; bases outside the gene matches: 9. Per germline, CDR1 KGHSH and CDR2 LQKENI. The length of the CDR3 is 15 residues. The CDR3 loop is CASSAAGTGGFEQYF. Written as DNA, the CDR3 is TGTGCCAGCTCAGCCGCCGGGACAGGGGGTTTCGAGCAGTACTTC.

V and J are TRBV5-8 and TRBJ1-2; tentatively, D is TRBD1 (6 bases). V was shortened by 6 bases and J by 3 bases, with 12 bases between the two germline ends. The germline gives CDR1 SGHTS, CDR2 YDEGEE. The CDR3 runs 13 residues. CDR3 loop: CASTQGIHYGYTF. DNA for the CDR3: TGTGCCAGCACACAGGGAATACACTATGGCTACACCTTC.

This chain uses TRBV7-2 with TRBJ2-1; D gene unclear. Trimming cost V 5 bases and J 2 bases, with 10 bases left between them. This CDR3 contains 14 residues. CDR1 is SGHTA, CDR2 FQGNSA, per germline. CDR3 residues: CASSPLNTYNEQFF. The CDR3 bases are TGTGCCAGCAGCCCGTTAAACACCTACAATGAGCAGTTCTTC. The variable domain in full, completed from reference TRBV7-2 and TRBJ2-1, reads GAGVSQSPSNKVTEKGKDVELRCDPISGHTALYWYRQSLGQGLEFLIYFQGNSAPDKSGLPSDRFSAERTGGSVSTLTIQRTQQEDSAVYLCASSPLNTYNEQFFGPGTRLTVL.

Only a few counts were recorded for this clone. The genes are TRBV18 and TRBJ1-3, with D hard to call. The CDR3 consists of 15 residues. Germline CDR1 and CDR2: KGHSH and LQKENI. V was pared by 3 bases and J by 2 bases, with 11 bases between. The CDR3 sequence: CASSPAVSTGNTIYF. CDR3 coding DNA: TGTGCCAGCTCACCGGCGGTTAGTACTGGAAACACCATATATTTT.

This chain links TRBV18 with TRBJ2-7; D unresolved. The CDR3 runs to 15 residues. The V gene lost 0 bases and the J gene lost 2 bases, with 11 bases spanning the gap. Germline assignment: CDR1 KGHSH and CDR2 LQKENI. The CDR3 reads CASSPPGSQPYEQYF. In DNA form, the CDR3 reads TGTGCCAGCTCACCACCGGGCAGCCAGCCCTACGAGCAGTACTTC.

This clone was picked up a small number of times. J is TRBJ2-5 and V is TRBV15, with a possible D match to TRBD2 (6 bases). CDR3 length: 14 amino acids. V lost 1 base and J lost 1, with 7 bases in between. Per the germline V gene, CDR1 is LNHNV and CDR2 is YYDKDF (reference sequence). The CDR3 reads CATSRAGGQETQYF. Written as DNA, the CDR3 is TGTGCCACCAGCAGAGCCGGGGGCCAAGAGACCCAGTACTTC.

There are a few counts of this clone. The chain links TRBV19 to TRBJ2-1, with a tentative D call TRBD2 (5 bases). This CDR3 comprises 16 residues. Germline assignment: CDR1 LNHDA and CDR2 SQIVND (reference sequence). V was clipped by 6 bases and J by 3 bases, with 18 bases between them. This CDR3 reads CASSPLASSYYNEQFF. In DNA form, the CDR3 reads TGTGCCAGTAGCCCCCTTGCTAGCAGCTACTACAATGAGCAGTTCTTC.

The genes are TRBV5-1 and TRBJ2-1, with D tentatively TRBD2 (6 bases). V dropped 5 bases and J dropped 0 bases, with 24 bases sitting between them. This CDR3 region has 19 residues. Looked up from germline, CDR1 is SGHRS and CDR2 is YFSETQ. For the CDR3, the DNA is TGCGCCAGCAGAGGTGAGGGACTCCGGGGTTTTAGCTCCTACAATGAGCAGTTCTTC. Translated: CASRGEGLRGFSSYNEQFF.

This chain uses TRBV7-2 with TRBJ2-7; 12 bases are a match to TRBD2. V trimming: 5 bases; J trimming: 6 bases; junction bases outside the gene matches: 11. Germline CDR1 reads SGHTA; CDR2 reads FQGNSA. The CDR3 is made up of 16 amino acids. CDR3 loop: CASSTGGGLAGLEQYF. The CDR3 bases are TGTGCCAGCAGCACGGGGGGAGGACTAGCGGGACTCGAGCAGTACTTC.

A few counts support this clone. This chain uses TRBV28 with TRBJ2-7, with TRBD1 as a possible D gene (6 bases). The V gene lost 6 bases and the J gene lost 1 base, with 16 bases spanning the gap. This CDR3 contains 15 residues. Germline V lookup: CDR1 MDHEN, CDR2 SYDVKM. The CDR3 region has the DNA TGTGCCAGCAGCCTCCCGGGACATACTTCCTACGAGCAGTACTTC. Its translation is CASSLPGHTSYEQYF. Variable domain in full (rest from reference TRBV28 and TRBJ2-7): DVKVTQSSRYLVKRTGEKVFLECVQDMDHENMFWYRQDPGLGLRLIYFSYDVKMKEKGDIPEGYSVSREKKERFSLILESASTNQTSMYLCASSLPGHTSYEQYFGPGTRLTVT.

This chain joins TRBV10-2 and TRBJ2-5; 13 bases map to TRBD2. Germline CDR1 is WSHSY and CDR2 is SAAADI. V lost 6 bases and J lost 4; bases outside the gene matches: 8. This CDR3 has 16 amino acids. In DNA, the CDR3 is TGCGCCAGCAGGAAACTAGCGGGAGGGCAGCTAGAGACCCAGTACTTC. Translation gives CASRKLAGGQLETQYF.